Listed below are T cell receptor beta chains from one sample, sequenced in a study of control samples from healthy donors and cancer patients. Only in-frame clones appear in the TCRdb table, and some are missing; sequencing was by immunoSEQ multiplex PCR. This sample has about 410,000 clones, with more than 80% found just once. The sample consisted of PBMCs. The receptors were gathered from a man aged 35 to 55 with head and neck cancer. Each CDR3 is given with its conserved first and last residue. D genes are given only for firm matches. Not all rows give a size; the values are once, few, many and, for expanded clones, a class.

TRBJ2-1 | . | few | TRBV6-2/TRBV6-3 | TGTGCCAGCAGTTACGGTGGCTCCTACAATGAGCAGTTCTTC | CASSYGGSYNEQFF
TRBJ2-3 | . | . | TRBV18 | TGTGCCAGCTCTCCTCGACTATACACTAGCACAGATACGCAGTATTTT | CASSPRLYTSTDTQYF
TRBJ2-1 | . | . | TRBV30 | TGTGCCTGGAGGGATTACAATGAGCAGTTCTTC | CAWRDYNEQFF
TRBJ1-1 | . | once | TRBV11-2 | TGTGCCAGCAGACCCACAGGGAGCACTGAAGCTTTCTTT | CASRPTGSTEAFF
TRBJ1-5 | . | . | TRBV28 | TGTGCCAGCAGCTTAGGGCGACAGCCCCAGCATTTT | CASSLGRQPQHF
TRBJ2-2 | . | . | TRBV19 | TGTGCCAGTAGTATCGACGGCAACACCGGGGAGCTGTTTTTT | CASSIDGNTGELFF
TRBJ2-1 | . | . | TRBV30 | TGTGCCTGGAGCCCCGTCCTGGCCAACCTAGAAGAGCAGTTCTTC | CAWSPVLANLEEQFF
TRBJ2-4 | TRBD2 | . | TRBV19 | TGTGCCAGTAGTATAGGGGTAGCGGGAACCAAAAACATTCAGTACTTC | CASSIGVAGTKNIQYF
TRBJ1-1 | TRBD1 | . | TRBV4-1 | TGCGCCAGCAGCCAAGATTCGGGACAGACCACTGAAGCTTTCTTT | CASSQDSGQTTEAFF
TRBJ1-1 | . | . | TRBV6-6 | TGTGCCAGCAGTAAAGAGAGACTGAACACTGAAGCTTTCTTT | CASSKERLNTEAFF
TRBJ2-7 | . | . | TRBV6-1 | TGTGCCAGCAGTGAAATTCGTGGCACTCAGTACTTC | CASSEIRGTQYF
TRBJ2-7 | . | . | TRBV30 | TGTGCCTGGAGTGTAGATAGGGCTCACGAGCAGTACTTC | CAWSVDRAHEQYF
TRBJ1-4 | . | . | TRBV6-5 | TGTGCCAGCAAACAGGAGGCAGGGGAAAAACTGTTTTTT | CASKQEAGEKLFF
TRBJ2-6 | . | . | TRBV28 | TGTGCCAGCAGTTTTCCGGGACTTGGGGCCAACGTCCTGACTTTC | CASSFPGLGANVLTF
TRBJ2-7 | TRBD2 | . | TRBV14 | TGTGCCAGCAGCCGACTTAGCGGGAGGTCCTACGAGCAGTACTTC | CASSRLSGRSYEQYF
TRBJ1-4 | TRBD1 | once | TRBV2 | TGTGCCAGCAGCGGAGTAGGGGGACAGAGTGCAACTAATGAAAAACTGTTTTTT | CASSGVGGQSATNEKLFF
TRBJ1-3 | . | . | TRBV5-1 | TGCGCCAGCAGCGCGTACCAGTCCTCTGGAAACACCATATATTTT | CASSAYQSSGNTIYF
TRBJ2-1 | . | . | TRBV5-4 | TGTGCCAGCAGCTTGGAAATGCTGAGCTCCTACAATGAGCAGTTCTTC | CASSLEMLSSYNEQFF
TRBJ2-7 | TRBD1 | . | TRBV28 | TGTGCCAGCAGTTCAACGGGACAGGGGAACTACGAGCAGTACTTC | CASSSTGQGNYEQYF
TRBJ1-1 | TRBD1 | . | TRBV6-5 | TGTGCCAGCAGCACACAGGGGCCTTTGACTGAAGCTTTCTTT | CASSTQGPLTEAFF
TRBJ2-7 | TRBD2 | . | TRBV5-6 | TGTGCCAGCAGCCCCGGGACTAGCGGCTACGAGCAGTACTTC | CASSPGTSGYEQYF
TRBJ1-1 | . | . | TRBV2 | TGTGCCAGCAGTCGTGTTGGGGTTGAAGCTTTCTTT | CASSRVGVEAFF
TRBJ1-1 | . | . | TRBV7-2 | TGTGCCAGCAGCGCCCTATTGGAGGGGAGCACTGAAGCTTTCTTT | CASSALLEGSTEAFF
TRBJ2-5 | TRBD2 | . | TRBV2 | TGTGCCAGCAGTGGGACTAGCGGGGGGGAGACCCAGTACTTC | CASSGTSGGETQYF
TRBJ2-1 | TRBD2 | . | TRBV5-4 | TGTGCCAGCAGCCAAGCGGGGGAGCAGTTCTTC | CASSQAGEQFF
TRBJ2-1 | TRBD1 | . | TRBV7-2 | TGTGCCAGCAGCGCCTCAGGGGGCAATTTTTTCAAGCAGTTCTTC | CASSASGGNFFKQFF
TRBJ2-3 | . | few | TRBV7-8 | TGTGCCAGCAGCTTAGGGCCCCGACTATATTCCGATACGCAGTATTTT | CASSLGPRLYSDTQYF
TRBJ1-4 | . | . | TRBV6-5 | TGTGCCAGCAGTCTGTCGGAGGGCGAAAAACTGTTTTTT | CASSLSEGEKLFF
TRBJ1-2 | . | . | TRBV28 | TGTGCCAGCAGTTTAAATCTGCGAAGCTATGGCTACACCTTC | CASSLNLRSYGYTF
TRBJ2-1 | . | once | TRBV9 | TGTGCCAGCAGCGTAGCAGCCGGGGTAGAGCAGTTCTTC | CASSVAAGVEQFF
TRBJ1-3 | TRBD1 | . | TRBV7-9 | TGTGCCAGCAGCCCGATCGTAACAGGGGCCTCTGGAAACACCATATATTTT | CASSPIVTGASGNTIYF
TRBJ1-1 | . | . | TRBV9 | TGTGCCAGCAGCCCTCGAGGGGGAGAGACTGAAGCTTTCTTT | CASSPRGGETEAFF
TRBJ1-6 | . | . | TRBV6-1 | TGTGCCAGCAGTGAGCCCCGCGGAACCAATAATTCACCCCTCCACTTT | CASSEPRGTNNSPLHF
TRBJ1-1 | . | . | TRBV2 | TGTGCCAGCAGGTCTGGGACTACTGAAGCTTTCTTT | CASRSGTTEAFF
TRBJ2-6 | . | . | TRBV4-1 | TGCGCCAGCAGCCAAGGACTGTTCTCTGGGGCCAACGTCCTGACTTTC | CASSQGLFSGANVLTF
TRBJ1-1 | . | . | TRBV3-1/TRBV3-2 | TGTGCCAGCAGCCAAGATAATGGGGGTAGGGCTGAAGCTTTCTTT | CASSQDNGGRAEAFF
TRBJ2-3 | TRBD2 | . | TRBV6-1 | TGTGCCAGCAGTGTGTTACTAGCGGGGGGGGAGCGCACAGATACGCAGTATTTT | CASSVLLAGGERTDTQYF
TRBJ2-5 | . | . | TRBV27 | TGTGCCAGCAGCCGACTCTTCTCGGGTCAAGAGACCCAGTACTTC | CASSRLFSGQETQYF
TRBJ1-5 | . | . | TRBV19 | TGTGCCAGTAGTCCCCCCCTCCGGGATCAGCCCCAGCATTTT | CASSPPLRDQPQHF
TRBJ1-1 | TRBD1 | . | TRBV7-3 | TGTGCCACCGGACAGGGGAGGGACACTGAAGCTTTCTTT | CATGQGRDTEAFF
TRBJ2-2 | . | few | TRBV4-2 | TGTGCCAGCAGCCAAGCGCTAACCGGGGAGCTGTTTTTT | CASSQALTGELFF
TRBJ1-4 | TRBD1 | . | TRBV7-9 | TGTGCCAGCAGCATCGGGACAGGGGGCGCAACTAATGAAAAACTGTTTTTT | CASSIGTGGATNEKLFF
TRBJ1-1 | . | . | TRBV13 | TGCGCCAGCAGCGGTAGCCTCAGACCGCCCACTGAAGCTTTCTTT | CASSGSLRPPTEAFF
TRBJ2-7 | TRBD2 | . | TRBV27 | TGTGCCAGCAGTTTGGGGCGGGCGACGGGAGGTCCCTACGAGCAGTACTTC | CASSLGRATGGPYEQYF
TRBJ2-7 | . | . | TRBV7-2 | TGTGCCAGCAGCTTAGTAGGAGGGATTCGGTCAGGCTACGAGCAGTACTTC | CASSLVGGIRSGYEQYF